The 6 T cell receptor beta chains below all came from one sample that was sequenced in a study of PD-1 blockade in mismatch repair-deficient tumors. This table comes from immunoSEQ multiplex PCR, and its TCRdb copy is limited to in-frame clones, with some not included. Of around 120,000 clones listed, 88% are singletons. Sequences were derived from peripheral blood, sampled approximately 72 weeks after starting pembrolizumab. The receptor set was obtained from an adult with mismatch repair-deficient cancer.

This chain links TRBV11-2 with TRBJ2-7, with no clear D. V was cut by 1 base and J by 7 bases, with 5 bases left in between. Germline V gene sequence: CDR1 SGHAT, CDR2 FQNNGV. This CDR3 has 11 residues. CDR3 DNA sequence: TGTGCCAGCAGCTTAGTAGAGGAGCAGTACTTC. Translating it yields CASSLVEEQYF.

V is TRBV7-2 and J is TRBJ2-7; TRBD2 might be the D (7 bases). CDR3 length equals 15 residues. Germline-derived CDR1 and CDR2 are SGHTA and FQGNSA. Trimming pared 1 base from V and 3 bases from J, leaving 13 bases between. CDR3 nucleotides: TGTGCCAGCAGCTTAGAGGGGGGGTCAGTCTACGAGCAGTACTTC. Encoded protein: CASSLEGGSVYEQYF.

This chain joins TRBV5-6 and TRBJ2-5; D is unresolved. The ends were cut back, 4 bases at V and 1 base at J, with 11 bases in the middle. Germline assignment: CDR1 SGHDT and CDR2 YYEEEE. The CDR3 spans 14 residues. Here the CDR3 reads CASSPGESQETQYF. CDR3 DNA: TGTGCCAGCAGCCCCGGTGAATCCCAAGAGACCCAGTACTTC.

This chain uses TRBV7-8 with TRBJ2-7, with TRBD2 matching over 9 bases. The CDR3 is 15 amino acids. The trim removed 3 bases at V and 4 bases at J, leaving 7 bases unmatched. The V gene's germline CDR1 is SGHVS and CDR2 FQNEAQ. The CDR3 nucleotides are TGTGCCAGCAGCTTGGGCGCGGGAGGGTCTTACGAGCAGTACTTC. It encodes CASSLGAGGSYEQYF.

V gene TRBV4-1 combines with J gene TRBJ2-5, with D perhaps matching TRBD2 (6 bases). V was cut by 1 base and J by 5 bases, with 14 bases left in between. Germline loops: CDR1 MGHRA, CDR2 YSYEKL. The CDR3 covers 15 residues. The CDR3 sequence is CASSQVMAGGETQYF. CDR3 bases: TGCGCCAGCAGCCAAGTCATGGCAGGAGGGGAGACCCAGTACTTC.

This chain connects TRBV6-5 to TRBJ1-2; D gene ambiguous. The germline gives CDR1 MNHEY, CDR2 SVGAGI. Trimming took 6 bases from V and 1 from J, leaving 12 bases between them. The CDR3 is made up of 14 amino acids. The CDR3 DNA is TGTGCCAGCAGCGGCTGGGAGGGTAACTATGGCTACACCTTC. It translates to CASSGWEGNYGYTF.